This T cell receptor (beta chain) was documented in a study of breast tumors, draining lymph nodes, adjacent tissues. Study-level results: Data fit most tumor T cells coming from lymph node, expanding in tumor. Tumors had less TCR diversity than lymph nodes, more than nontumor tissue.

Turning to this clonotype: Its target is not known. A read error is possible here, since a much larger clone lies one base away.

The CDR3 contains 15 residues. Germline loops: CDR1 SGHDT, CDR2 YYEEEE. Samples came from axillary lymph nodes draining the breast cancer. TCRdb re-derived calls from the multiplex PCR reads in MiXCR, one entry per CDR3 protein. The repertoire holds 200,000 to 250,000 distinct CDR3 sequences, with nearly 35% as singletons. Sequencing input: axillary lymph node tissue. The V gene is TRBV5-6, the J gene TRBJ1-5; tentative D call: TRBD1 (5 bases). The source of this sequence is a female donor with breast cancer. Some clones in this sample may be carry-over from other donors' samples. In nucleotides, the CDR3 is TGTGTCAGCAGCGGGACGCCGGGTACCAATCAGCCCCAGCATTTT. It yields the protein CVSSGTPGTNQPQHF.